The 22 T cell receptor beta chains listed next were all sequenced from one sample in a study of identical twins (dated by TCRdb to about 2016). Libraries came from 5' RACE. The sequencer was an Illumina HiSeq 2000. TCRdb passed the public sequencing reads through fastp at Q25 and MiXCR, retaining productive beta sequences. Rows with one shared CDR3 protein collapse into an entry with the most common genes and DNA. The sample table shows some 560,000 distinct CDR3 sequences, and 9.6% are seen once. The biggest ten clones account for 2.5% to 3.5% of the sample. These data also featured in a second study, about yellow fever vaccine responses in identical twins.

The sequencing input was PBMCs. All receptors derive from a woman between 18 and 29 years old in good health.

This clonotype occurred a few times. The J gene is TRBJ2-3, the V gene TRBV3-1; D may be TRBD1 or TRBD2 (5 bases each). Germline CDR1 and CDR2: LGHDT and YNNKEL (reference sequence). The CDR3 contains 15 residues. V lost 7 bases, J lost 0 bases, and 14 bases lay in between. Written as DNA, the CDR3 is TGTGCCAGCACCCTCCGGGACCTAAGCACAGATACGCAGTATTTT. Translated: CASTLRDLSTDTQYF.

A few counts support this clonotype. The chain uses TRBV11-3 and TRBJ2-5; the match to TRBD1 covers 10 bases. CDR1 SGHNT and CDR2 YENEEA come from the germline V gene. The CDR3 consists of 17 residues. V lost 4 bases and J lost 5; bases outside the gene matches: 13. For the CDR3, the DNA is TGTGCCAGCAGCTCCGGACAGGGGGTAGGGAGGATGGAGACCCAGTACTTC. Translated, it gives CASSSGQGVGRMETQYF. Combining the CDR3 with reference TRBV11-3 and TRBJ2-5 gives the whole variable domain EAGVVQSPRYKIIEKKQPVAFWCNPISGHNTLYWYLQNLGQGPELLIRYENEEAVDDSQLPKDRFSAERLKGVDSTLKIQPAELGDSAVYLCASSSGQGVGRMETQYFGPGTRLLVL.

The CDR3 bases are TGCGCCAGCAGTGAGCATTCGGGACTAGCGGGAGAGGTCTGCGAGCAGTACTTC. This translates into CASSEHSGLAGEVCEQYF. The chain carries TRBV10-2 and TRBJ2-7, with 14 bases matching TRBD2. This CDR3 region has 18 residues. J lost 6 bases, V lost 2 bases, and 12 bases had no gene match. Germline V gene data show CDR1 as WSHSY and CDR2 as SAAADI.

This clonotype was seen many times. The chain recombines TRBV7-2 with TRBJ1-2; D possibly corresponds to TRBD1 (6 bases). Deletions cut 3 bases from V and 8 bases from J, with 16 bases between. Per germline, CDR1 SGHTA and CDR2 FQGNSA. The CDR3 loop spans 14 amino acids. CDR3 sequence: CASSFPGVGGGYTF. The CDR3, as DNA: TGTGCCAGCAGCTTTCCAGGGGTCGGTGGCGGCTACACCTTC. The whole variable domain, filled in from reference TRBV7-2 and TRBJ1-2, reads GAGVSQSPSNKVTEKGKDVELRCDPISGHTALYWYRQSLGQGLEFLIYFQGNSAPDKSGLPSDRFSAERTGGSVSTLTIQRTQQEDSAVYLCASSFPGVGGGYTFGSGTRLTVV.

This clonotype was counted at least ten times. The rearrangement uses TRBV2 and TRBJ2-5; 9 bases align to TRBD2. Germline lookup yields CDR1 SNHLY and CDR2 FYNNEI. The ends lost 8 bases at V and 5 bases at J; junction bases unmatched: 9. This CDR3 is built from 14 residues. CDR3 in amino acids: CASQDRTSVETQYF. For the CDR3, the DNA is TGTGCCAGCCAAGATAGGACTAGCGTCGAGACCCAGTACTTC.

The chain recombines TRBV20-1 with TRBJ2-3; TRBD1 is a possible D gene (6 bases). The V end was cut by 5 bases, the J end by 1 base, with 16 bases between. The CDR3 loop spans 15 amino acids. The germline V gene has CDR1 DFQATT and CDR2 SNEGSKA (reference sequence). CDR3 bases: TGCAGTGCTCCCCCCCAGGGGTTCGGCACAGATACGCAGTATTTT. It yields the protein CSAPPQGFGTDTQYF.

Only a few counts were recorded for this clonotype. The J gene is TRBJ1-1, the V gene TRBV4-3; D is uncertain. Germline V gene data show CDR1 as LGHNA and CDR2 as YSLEER. The CDR3 extends over 15 amino acids. Trimming left V 4 bases short and J 1 base short, with 13 bases between. CDR3 in amino acids: CASSLTLAANTEAFF. The CDR3 bases are TGCGCCAGCAGCCTCACTCTTGCGGCGAACACTGAAGCTTTCTTT.

The sample holds many counts of this clonotype. The chain recombines TRBV20-1 with TRBJ2-1; TRBD2 matches at 11 bases. Germline CDR1 DFQATT, CDR2 SNEGSKA (reference sequence). CDR3 length: 15 amino acids. The V gene end was trimmed by 6 bases and the J gene end by 7 bases; junction bases not matched to a gene: 11. The CDR3 DNA follows: TGCAGTGCCCAACCTTTAGCGGGGGGGCTGAATGAGCAGTTCTTC. Translating gives CSAQPLAGGLNEQFF.

The chain joins TRBV28 to TRBJ1-2; TRBD1 might be the D (5 bases). The CDR3 consists of 14 residues. V lost 5 bases and J 4 bases, leaving 14 bases between the germline ends. Germline CDR1 MDHEN, CDR2 SYDVKM. The CDR3 here is CASSETGQRYGYTF. CDR3 coding DNA: TGTGCCAGCAGTGAGACGGGGCAGCGCTATGGCTACACCTTC.

This clonotype was detected only a few times. The gene calls are TRBV6-5 and TRBJ1-4; no reliable D call. The CDR3 totals 17 residues. The germline V gene has CDR1 MNHEY and CDR2 SVGAGI. V gave up 2 bases and J gave up 0 bases, with 13 bases separating them. The CDR3 region is CASSYPGGIATNEKLFF. CDR3 coding DNA: TGTGCCAGCAGTTACCCGGGAGGGATCGCAACTAATGAAAAACTGTTTTTT.

This clonotype was counted at least ten times. This chain uses TRBV4-3 with TRBJ2-2; D ambiguous. The length of the CDR3 is 14 residues. V was shortened by 0 bases and J by 7 bases, with 9 bases between the two germline ends. Germline CDR1 is LGHNA and CDR2 is YSLEER. In DNA, the CDR3 is TGCGCCAGCAGCCAAGATTGGCGAGGCGGGGAGCTGTTTTTT. It specifies CASSQDWRGGELFF.

This clonotype was seen at least ten times. The chain joins TRBV7-2 to TRBJ2-1; D possibly matches TRBD1 or TRBD2 (5 bases each). This CDR3 region has 14 residues. Trimming cost V 5 bases and J 5 bases, with 13 bases left between them. The germline CDR1 and CDR2 sequences are SGHTA and FQGNSA. The CDR3 DNA sequence: TGTGCCAGCAGCCCCCGGGACGGCAACAATGAGCAGTTCTTC. It yields the protein CASSPRDGNNEQFF.

This clonotype was recorded at least ten times. V gene TRBV29-1 combines with J gene TRBJ2-7; D is perhaps TRBD2 (5 bases). The germline CDR1 and CDR2 sequences are SQVTM and ANQGSEA. V lost 0 bases, J lost 3 bases, and 9 bases lay in between. CDR3 length: 13 residues. The CDR3 here is CSVEDHRGYEQYF. The CDR3 coding sequence is TGCAGCGTTGAAGATCATCGGGGCTACGAGCAGTACTTC.

This clonotype was picked up a small number of times. The J gene is TRBJ1-2, the V gene TRBV7-9; TRBD1 might be the D (5 bases). The CDR3 totals 17 residues. Germline V lookup: CDR1 SEHNR, CDR2 FQNEAQ (reference sequence). The V end was cut by 4 bases, the J end by 4 bases, with 22 bases between. CDR3 nucleotides: TGTGCCAGCAGCTCCGCTCAGGGCGTTTCCCTAGGCTATGGCTACACCTTC. Translating gives CASSSAQGVSLGYGYTF.

This sequence joins TRBV6-1 and TRBJ2-6; 7 positions agree with TRBD2. This CDR3 region has 19 residues. Trimming at V came to 6 bases and at J to 4 bases, leaving 18 bases not matched to a gene. Germline V gene sequence: CDR1 MNHNS, CDR2 SASEGT. The CDR3 region is CASSPLPGGGPSGANVLTF. In nucleotides, the CDR3 is TGTGCCAGCAGCCCCCTCCCTGGGGGAGGGCCTTCAGGGGCCAACGTCCTGACTTTC.

This clonotype was seen more than once but under ten times. V gene TRBV7-2 combines with J gene TRBJ2-7; TRBD2 aligns across 7 bases. The CDR3 has 15 residues. Unmatched junction bases numbered 13, after V lost 5 bases and J lost 6 bases. In germline, CDR1 is SGHTA, CDR2 FQGNSA. The CDR3 sequence: CASSGRSSGGGEQYF. In DNA, the CDR3 is TGTGCCAGCAGCGGCCGTTCTAGCGGTGGGGGCGAGCAGTACTTC.

The table lists this clonotype with a few counts. J is TRBJ2-1 and V is TRBV6-1; 9 bases line up with TRBD2. The V segment lost 5 bases and the J segment 10 bases; nucleotides outside the gene matches: 12. There are 15 residues in the CDR3. Germline assignment: CDR1 MNHNS and CDR2 SASEGT. DNA of the CDR3: TGTGCCAGCAGTACCTGGGGCGGGGGGGGCGGAGAGCAGTTCTTC. Translated: CASSTWGGGGGEQFF.

There are many counts of this clonotype. The chain joins TRBV12-3 or TRBV12-4 to TRBJ2-7; 7 bases fit TRBD2. The ends lost 6 bases at V and 7 bases at J; junction bases unmatched: 9. This CDR3 has 13 residues. The CDR3 nucleotides read TGTGCCAGCAGCACAACCGGGGGGAGAGAGCAGTACTTC. Residues: CASSTTGGREQYF.

This clonotype turned up a few times. The chain is built from TRBV2 and TRBJ2-3; no firm D call. V was pared by 4 bases and J by 2 bases, with 10 bases between. The CDR3 sequence is 14 residues long. Germline lookup yields CDR1 SNHLY and CDR2 FYNNEI. This chain's CDR3 is CASSVRGDTDTQYF. The DNA for the CDR3 is TGTGCCAGCAGTGTTCGTGGGGACACAGATACGCAGTATTTT.

The sample holds a few counts of this clonotype. The chain has TRBV10-3 and TRBJ2-2; TRBD1 agrees at 9 bases. The CDR3 extends over 15 amino acids. V shed 6 bases, J shed 3 bases, and the junction held 5 bases outside the gene matches. Germline CDR1 and CDR2: ENHRY and SYGVKD. CDR3: CAIRDRDRDTGELFF. In DNA form, the CDR3 reads TGTGCCATCAGGGACCGGGACAGGGACACCGGGGAGCTGTTTTTT.

V usage is TRBV27 and J usage is TRBJ2-7, with D tentatively TRBD1 (5 bases). Germline V CDR1 and CDR2: MNHEY, SMNVEV (reference sequence). Trimming took off 0 bases at V and 1 base at J, with 7 bases between the two ends. The CDR3 is 14 amino acids. As DNA, the CDR3 is TGTGCCAGCAGTTTATCGAGACAGTCCTACGAGCAGTACTTC. Amino acid sequence: CASSLSRQSYEQYF.

This rearrangement joins TRBV24-1 to TRBJ2-5, with unresolved D. Deletions cut 0 bases from V and 4 bases from J, with 8 bases between. Germline CDR1 and CDR2: KGHDR and SFDVKD. The CDR3 consists of 14 residues. CDR3 sequence: CATSDLRAGETQYF. Here the CDR3 DNA reads TGTGCCACCAGTGATTTGCGGGCCGGAGAGACCCAGTACTTC.